This T cell receptor beta chain comes out of a study of response to subunit inactivated influenza vaccine. Germline assignment: CDR1 MNHEY and CDR2 SVGEGT. The CDR3 extends over 11 amino acids. V was cut by 6 bases and J by 11 bases, with 11 bases left in between. This clonotype has more than one count but fewer than ten. TCRdb re-analysed the RT-PCR reads in MiXCR, keeping a single row per CDR3 protein. The sample has roughly 540,000 distinct CDR3 sequences, around a quarter seen once. These records were also assigned to another study, of T cells expressing NK-cell markers. That paper notes: Template switching by 5'RACE with UMIs generated the TCR beta cDNA. Obtained from sorted CD3+CD56+NKG2C+, CD3+CD56+NKG2C- and CD3+CD56-NKG2C+ T cells were the TCR beta repertoires. The authors sequenced eight donors, of whom seven were HCMV-seropositive and one was seronegative.

The source material was CD4+ T cells sorted from PBMCs, sampled 11 to 12 days after vaccination. The rearrangement links TRBV6-2 or TRBV6-3 to TRBJ2-1, with TRBD2 as a possible D gene (6 bases). The TCR comes from a man aged 50-60 years who received an inactivated influenza vaccine. The DNA of the CDR3 is TGTGCCAGCAGCCCTGGGACTCAGCAGTTCTTC. Encoded protein: CASSPGTQQFF.